These 27 T cell receptor beta chains came from one sample sequenced in a study of T cell changes during pregnancy in multiple sclerosis. Assay: immunoSEQ multiplex PCR; the TCRdb copy retains only in-frame clones and omits some. The sample carries 40,000 or so clones, more than 80% recorded once. The sample here was peripheral blood, taken before pregnancy. These receptors originate from a female donor with multiple sclerosis, enrolled in a pregnancy study.

The CDR3, as DNA: TGTGCCAGCCGGAGACTAGCGGGAGCTTCCGGGGAGCTGTTTTTT. This gives the protein CASRRLAGASGELFF. The chain uses TRBV2 and TRBJ2-2, with TRBD2 identical over 12 bases. The germline gives CDR1 SNHLY, CDR2 FYNNEI. The CDR3 is 15 amino acids. V shed 8 bases, J shed 6 bases, and the junction held 7 bases outside the gene matches.

This clone came up once. This rearrangement joins TRBV19 to TRBJ2-3, with D perhaps matching TRBD1 (6 bases). V dropped 3 bases and J dropped 4 bases, with 11 bases sitting between them. CDR3 length equals 14 residues. CDR1 and CDR2 from the germline V gene are LNHDA and SQIVND (reference sequence). CDR3 sequence reads: CASSITGTPDTQYF. The CDR3 DNA is TGTGCCAGTAGTATCACAGGGACGCCAGATACGCAGTATTTT.

The chain combines TRBV11-1 with TRBJ2-3, with D tentatively TRBD2 (6 bases). The germline gives CDR1 SGHAT, CDR2 FQDESV (reference sequence). The CDR3 covers 15 residues. V lost 5 bases and J 0 bases, leaving 12 bases between the germline ends. CDR3 region: CASSTEGSSTDTQYF. As DNA, the CDR3 is TGTGCCAGCAGCACGGAGGGGTCTAGCACAGATACGCAGTATTTT.

The genes are TRBV5-1 and TRBJ1-1; the match to TRBD1 covers 7 bases. This CDR3 spans 15 amino acids. Germline V gives CDR1 SGHRS, CDR2 YFSETQ. Unmatched junction bases numbered 10, after V lost 8 bases and J lost 0 bases. The CDR3 nucleotides are TGCGCCAGAAACCCGGCGGGACAGTTGAACACTGAAGCTTTCTTT. Protein sequence: CARNPAGQLNTEAFF.

This rearrangement joins TRBV6-5 to TRBJ2-5; 7 bases align to TRBD2. Trimming took 1 base from V and 5 from J; bases not matched to a gene: 1. Germline lookup yields CDR1 MNHEY and CDR2 SVGAGI. The CDR3 has 13 residues. Written as DNA, the CDR3 is TGTGCCAGCAGTTACTGGGAGGGGGAGACCCAGTACTTC. It is translated as CASSYWEGETQYF.

The V gene is TRBV7-2, the J gene TRBJ2-7; 7 bases are shared with TRBD2. The length of the CDR3 is 16 residues. J gave up 5 bases and V 2 bases, and 12 bases lay outside the gene matches. From germline, CDR1 is SGHTA and CDR2 FQGNSA. The CDR3 DNA is TGTGCCAGCAGCTTATGGACGGGAGGTATTAGAGACGAGCAGTACTTC. Its translation: CASSLWTGGIRDEQYF. Based on the CDR3 plus reference TRBV7-2 and TRBJ2-7, the full variable domain is GAGVSQSPSNKVTEKGKDVELRCDPISGHTALYWYRQSLGQGLEFLIYFQGNSAPDKSGLPSDRFSAERTGGSVSTLTIQRTQQEDSAVYLCASSLWTGGIRDEQYFGPGTRLTVT.

The J gene is TRBJ2-7, the V gene TRBV5-1, with no clear D. Trimming took 1 base from V and 0 from J, leaving 11 bases between them. The CDR3 extends over 15 amino acids. Germline CDR1 reads SGHRS; CDR2 reads YFSETQ. This CDR3 is CASSLSRYSSYEQYF. CDR3 sequence (DNA): TGCGCCAGCAGCTTGTCTCGGTATAGCTCCTACGAGCAGTACTTC.

The V gene is TRBV7-2, the J gene TRBJ2-1; 7 nucleotides align to TRBD2. CDR3 length: 14 residues. Looked up from germline, CDR1 is SGHTA and CDR2 is FQGNSA. V lost 1 base and J lost 4; bases outside the gene matches: 1. The CDR3 coding sequence is TGTGCCAGCAGCTTAGTTAGCGGGTACAATGAGCAGTTCTTC. It yields the protein CASSLVSGYNEQFF.

This rearrangement joins TRBV5-1 to TRBJ2-6; D is perhaps TRBD1 (6 bases). With 3 bases removed from V and 4 bases from J, the gap between germline ends came to 14 bases. CDR1 is SGHRS and CDR2 is YFSETQ in the germline V gene. This CDR3 has 16 amino acids. The CDR3 DNA is TGCGCCAGCAGCTCCGGACAGCCTCCCGGGGCCAACGTCCTGACTTTC. Translating it yields CASSSGQPPGANVLTF. Looking up the rest from reference TRBV5-1 and TRBJ2-6 gives the full variable domain: KAGVTQTPRYLIKTRGQQVTLSCSPISGHRSVSWYQQTPGQGLQFLFEYFSETQRNKGNFPGRFSGRQFSNSRSEMNVSTLELGDSALYLCASSSGQPPGANVLTFGAGSRLTVL.

The rearrangement links TRBV18 to TRBJ1-5, with D maybe TRBD1 (5 bases). Trimming left V 1 base short and J 0 bases short, with 13 bases between. In germline, CDR1 is KGHSH, CDR2 LQKENI. The CDR3 totals 17 residues. The chain's CDR3 is CASSPRRAGHSNQPQHF. CDR3 DNA: TGTGCCAGCTCACCACGAAGGGCAGGACATAGCAATCAGCCCCAGCATTTT. The full variable domain, its missing parts supplied by reference TRBV18 and TRBJ1-5, is NAGVMQNPRHLVRRRGQEARLRCSPMKGHSHVYWYRQLPEEGLKFMVYLQKENIIDESGMPKERFSAEFPKEGPSILRIQQVVRGDSAAYFCASSPRRAGHSNQPQHFGDGTRLSIL.

The V and J genes are TRBV19 and TRBJ1-2; TRBD1 agrees at 10 bases. The CDR3 extends over 13 amino acids. Germline loops: CDR1 LNHDA, CDR2 SQIVND (reference sequence). Trimming took 7 bases from V and 5 from J; bases not matched to a gene: 4. The CDR3 DNA is TGTGCCAGTAACGACAGGGGGCGGTATGGCTACACCTTC. Translation: CASNDRGRYGYTF.

Written as DNA, the CDR3 is TGTGCCAGCAAGCAAACGAGTGCGAATTCACCCCTCCACTTT. As protein: CASKQTSANSPLHF. The rearrangement uses TRBV2 and TRBJ1-6; unclear D gene. Per germline, CDR1 SNHLY and CDR2 FYNNEI. This CDR3 spans 14 amino acids. Trimming cost V 7 bases and J 7 bases, with 14 bases left between them.

The chain joins TRBV28 to TRBJ1-1, with D tentatively TRBD1 (6 bases). Trimming removed 10 bases from V and 11 bases from J, with 23 bases in between. This CDR3 is built from 13 residues. Germline V lookup: CDR1 MDHEN, CDR2 SYDVKM. As DNA, the CDR3 is TGTGCCACCGAGGACAGTCTCAAATTGGAGGCTTTCTTT. This translates into CATEDSLKLEAFF.

V gene TRBV4-1 combines with J gene TRBJ2-3, with a possible D match to TRBD1 (6 bases). The germline CDR1 and CDR2 sequences are MGHRA and YSYEKL. The CDR3 is made up of 17 amino acids. The V end lost 1 base, the J end lost 0 bases, and 14 bases lay between the germline ends. The CDR3 loop reads CASSQVGAKKSTDTQYF. CDR3 bases: TGCGCCAGCAGCCAAGTGGGGGCGAAAAAAAGCACAGATACGCAGTATTTT.

The V gene is TRBV7-9, the J gene TRBJ2-7; a weak D match, TRBD1 (5 bases). Trimming took 1 base from V and 3 from J, leaving 16 bases between them. The CDR3 consists of 16 residues. Germline V gives CDR1 SEHNR, CDR2 FQNEAQ (reference sequence). The CDR3 is CASSLGAKKGDYEQYF. The CDR3 nucleotides are TGTGCCAGCAGCTTAGGGGCGAAGAAAGGGGACTACGAGCAGTACTTC.

V is TRBV7-6 and J is TRBJ2-7; 12 bases match TRBD2. J gave up 7 bases and V 4 bases, and 8 bases lay outside the gene matches. Germline CDR1 SGHVS, CDR2 FNYEAQ. CDR3 size: 15 residues. CDR3 nucleotide sequence: TGTGCCAGCAGCTCTCCCACAGGACTAGCGGGGGAGCAGTACTTC. Translation gives CASSSPTGLAGEQYF.

This chain links TRBV4-1 with TRBJ2-5, with D uncertain. TRBJ2-7 explains the end of the DNA better; the J call may be wrong. CDR1 MGHRA and CDR2 YSYEKL come from the germline V gene. The CDR3 has 17 amino acids. The CDR3 loop is CASSQGTKTLSSYEQYF. The CDR3 DNA reads TGCGCCAGCAGCCAAGGAACCAAGACTCTGAGCTCCTACGAGCAGTACTTC.

The chain combines TRBV30 with TRBJ1-4, with D hard to call. Germline-derived CDR1 and CDR2 are GTSNPN and SVGIG (reference sequence). This CDR3 comprises 15 residues. Trimming shortened V by 1 base and J by 0 bases, and 9 bases separated the two germline ends. The CDR3 here is CAWSGETATNEKLFF. The CDR3 coding sequence is TGTGCCTGGAGTGGGGAGACGGCAACTAATGAAAAACTGTTTTTT.

This clone was seen a few times. The chain links TRBV4-3 to TRBJ2-7; 8 nucleotides line up with TRBD1. CDR3 length: 14 amino acids. CDR1 and CDR2 (germline): LGHNA, YSLEER. J gave up 6 bases and V 5 bases, and 9 bases lay outside the gene matches. Written as DNA, the CDR3 is TGCGCCAGCAGCTTCCTTTCGGACAGGGCCGAGCAGTACTTC. Protein sequence: CASSFLSDRAEQYF.

CDR3 loop: CASSPPGQGNTGELFF. CDR3 nucleotides: TGTGCCAGCTCACCACCGGGACAGGGGAACACCGGGGAGCTGTTTTTT. This chain uses TRBV18 with TRBJ2-2; 9 nucleotides agree with TRBD1. Per germline, CDR1 KGHSH and CDR2 LQKENI. CDR3 size: 16 residues. V trimming: 0 bases; J trimming: 1 base; junction bases outside the gene matches: 0.

The rearrangement links TRBV5-1 to TRBJ1-2; 7 nucleotides match TRBD1. Germline loops: CDR1 SGHRS, CDR2 YFSETQ. CDR3 size: 13 residues. Trimming cost V 6 bases and J 2 bases; bases outside gene matches: 4. The CDR3 nucleotides read TGCGCCAGCACTTTGGGACAGAACTATGGCTACACCTTC. Encoded protein: CASTLGQNYGYTF.

The chain uses TRBV18 and TRBJ1-4, with a possible D match to TRBD1 (6 bases). Per the germline V gene, CDR1 is KGHSH and CDR2 is LQKENI. Trimming stripped 6 bases from V and 3 bases from J, with 14 bases between. CDR3 length: 15 amino acids. The CDR3 nucleotides are TGTGCCAGCTCGCCCGTTCAGGGGTCTAATGAAAAACTGTTTTTT. It translates to CASSPVQGSNEKLFF.

The chain is built from TRBV7-2 and TRBJ1-4, with 11 bases fitting TRBD1. The CDR3 consists of 16 residues. CDR1 is SGHTA and CDR2 is FQGNSA in the germline V gene. With 5 bases clipped from V and 6 bases from J, the junction kept 8 bases outside the gene matches. This CDR3 reads CASSRTPGQGDEKLFF. CDR3 DNA sequence: TGTGCCAGCAGCCGCACTCCGGGACAGGGGGATGAAAAACTGTTTTTT.

The table lists this clone with a count of one. This chain links TRBV6-1 with TRBJ2-5; a weak D match, TRBD2 (6 bases). The V end lost 2 bases, the J end lost 5 bases, and 6 bases lay between the germline ends. The CDR3 runs 12 residues. Germline CDR1 is MNHNS and CDR2 is SASEGT. The CDR3 protein is CASSERGETQYF. CDR3 DNA sequence: TGTGCCAGCAGTGAACGGGGGGAGACCCAGTACTTC.

The gene calls are TRBV6-1 and TRBJ1-1; D may be TRBD1 (6 bases). The CDR3 is 14 residues long. V lost 5 bases and J lost 3, with 13 bases in between. Per germline, CDR1 MNHNS and CDR2 SASEGT. In DNA form, the CDR3 reads TGTGCCAGCAGTTATAGACAGGTTCACACTGAAGCTTTCTTT. It yields the protein CASSYRQVHTEAFF.

V is TRBV7-6 and J is TRBJ2-2; 7 positions agree with TRBD1. CDR3 length equals 18 residues. In germline, CDR1 is SGHVS, CDR2 FNYEAQ. V lost 1 base, J lost 6 bases, and 14 bases stayed unmatched. CDR3 nucleotides: TGTGCCAGCAGCTTAGAGGGGGCCCATCGGGTAGCGTCCGGGGAGCTGTTTTTT. Protein sequence: CASSLEGAHRVASGELFF.

V is TRBV4-3 and J is TRBJ2-6, with TRBD2 matching 9 bases. This CDR3 is 17 amino acids long. V shed 1 base, J shed 3 bases, and the junction held 4 bases outside the gene matches. From germline, CDR1 is LGHNA and CDR2 YSLEER. The CDR3 spells CASSQAGTSNGANVLTF. CDR3 coding DNA: TGCGCCAGCAGCCAAGCCGGGACTAGCAATGGGGCCAACGTCCTGACTTTC.